This T cell receptor beta chain was obtained from a study of T-cell reconstitution after alpha-beta-depleted transplantation in children. Only a few counts were recorded for this clonotype. As yet, its antigen is unknown. Library preparation (for TCRbeta) was performed with unique molecular identifiers. TCRdb re-called the PCR reads through MiXCR, storing one row per CDR3 protein. The sample consists of about 300,000 distinct CDR3 sequences, around a tenth of them appearing once. The CDR3 extends over 16 amino acids. CDR1 is MDHEN, CDR2 SYDVKM, per germline. V was trimmed by 3 bases and J by 0 bases, leaving 9 bases between them. General study points: Where alpha-beta T cells came from about two months after transplant was reportedly several hundred expanded graft clones. Surviving thymic progenitors and recipient T cells were the source of high TCRbeta diversity at day 60 in some patients. The main origin of T-cell counts and diversity one year after transplant was newly produced T cells.

This chain joins TRBV28 and TRBJ2-6; D is ambiguous. This clonotype was sampled from a boy younger than two with acute myeloid leukemia, due to receive a stem cell transplant. The sequencing used PBMCs, collected before TCRalphabeta/CD19-depleted stem cell transplant. For the CDR3, the DNA is TGTGCCAGCAGTTTTGTAGGGCTCTCTGGGGCCAACGTCCTGACTTTC. This encodes CASSFVGLSGANVLTF. Based on the CDR3 plus reference TRBV28 and TRBJ2-6, the full variable domain is DVKVTQSSRYLVKRTGEKVFLECVQDMDHENMFWYRQDPGLGLRLIYFSYDVKMKEKGDIPEGYSVSREKKERFSLILESASTNQTSMYLCASSFVGLSGANVLTFGAGSRLTVL.